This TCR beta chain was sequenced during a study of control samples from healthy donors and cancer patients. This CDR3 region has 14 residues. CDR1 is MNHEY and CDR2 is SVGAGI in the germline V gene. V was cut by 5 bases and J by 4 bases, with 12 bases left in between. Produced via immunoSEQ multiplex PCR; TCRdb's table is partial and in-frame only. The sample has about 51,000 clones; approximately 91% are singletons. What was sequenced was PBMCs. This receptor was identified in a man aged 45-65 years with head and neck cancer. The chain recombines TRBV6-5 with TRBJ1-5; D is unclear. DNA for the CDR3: TGTGCCAGCAGTCCCGACACGTTGAATCAGCCCCAGCATTTT. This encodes CASSPDTLNQPQHF.